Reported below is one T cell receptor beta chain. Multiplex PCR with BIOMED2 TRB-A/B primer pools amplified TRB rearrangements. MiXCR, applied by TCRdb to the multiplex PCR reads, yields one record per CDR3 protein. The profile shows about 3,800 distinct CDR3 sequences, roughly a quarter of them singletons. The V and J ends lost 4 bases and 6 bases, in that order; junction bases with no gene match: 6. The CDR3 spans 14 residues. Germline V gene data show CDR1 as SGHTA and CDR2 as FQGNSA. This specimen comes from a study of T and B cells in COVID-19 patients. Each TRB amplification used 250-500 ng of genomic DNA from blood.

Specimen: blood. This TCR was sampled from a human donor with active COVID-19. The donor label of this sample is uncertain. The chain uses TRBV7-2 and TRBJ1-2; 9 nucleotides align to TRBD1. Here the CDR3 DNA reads TGTGCCAGCAGCTCCGGACAGGGGAGCAATGGCTACACCTTC. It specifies CASSSGQGSNGYTF.